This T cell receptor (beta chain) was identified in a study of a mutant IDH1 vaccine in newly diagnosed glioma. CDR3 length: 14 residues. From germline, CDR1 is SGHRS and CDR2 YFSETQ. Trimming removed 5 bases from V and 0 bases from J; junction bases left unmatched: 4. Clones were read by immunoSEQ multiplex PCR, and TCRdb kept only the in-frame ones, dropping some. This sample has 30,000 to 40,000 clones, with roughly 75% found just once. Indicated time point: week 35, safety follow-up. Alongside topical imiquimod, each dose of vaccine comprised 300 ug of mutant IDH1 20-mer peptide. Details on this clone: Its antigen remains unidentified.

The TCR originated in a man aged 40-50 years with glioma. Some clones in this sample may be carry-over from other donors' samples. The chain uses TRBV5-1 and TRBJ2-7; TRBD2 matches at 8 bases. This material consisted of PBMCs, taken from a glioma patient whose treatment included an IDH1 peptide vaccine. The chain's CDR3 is CASSGGTSSYEQYF. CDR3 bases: TGCGCCAGCAGTGGTGGGACTAGCTCCTACGAGCAGTACTTC. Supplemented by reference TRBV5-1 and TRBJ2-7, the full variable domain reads KAGVTQTPRYLIKTRGQQVTLSCSPISGHRSVSWYQQTPGQGLQFLFEYFSETQRNKGNFPGRFSGRQFSNSRSEMNVSTLELGDSALYLCASSGGTSSYEQYFGPGTRLTVT.